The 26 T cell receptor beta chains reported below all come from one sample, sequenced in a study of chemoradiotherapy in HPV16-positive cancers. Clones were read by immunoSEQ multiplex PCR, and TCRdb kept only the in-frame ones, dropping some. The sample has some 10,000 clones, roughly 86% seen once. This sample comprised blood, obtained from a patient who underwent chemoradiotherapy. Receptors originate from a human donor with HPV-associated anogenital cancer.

CDR3 sequence (DNA): TGTGCCAGCAGGCTGGGTGGGAACACTGAAGCTTTCTTT. Amino acid sequence: CASRLGGNTEAFF. The V and J genes are TRBV28 and TRBJ1-1; D gene ambiguous. Trimming took 6 bases from V and 1 from J, leaving 9 bases between them. Germline V gives CDR1 MDHEN, CDR2 SYDVKM. CDR3 length: 13 amino acids.

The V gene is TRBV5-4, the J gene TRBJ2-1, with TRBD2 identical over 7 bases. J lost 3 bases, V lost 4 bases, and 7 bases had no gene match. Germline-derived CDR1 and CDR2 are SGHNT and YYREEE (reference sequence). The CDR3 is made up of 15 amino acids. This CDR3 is CASSPVGGGYNEQFF. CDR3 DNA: TGTGCCAGCAGCCCCGTGGGGGGGGGCTACAATGAGCAGTTCTTC.

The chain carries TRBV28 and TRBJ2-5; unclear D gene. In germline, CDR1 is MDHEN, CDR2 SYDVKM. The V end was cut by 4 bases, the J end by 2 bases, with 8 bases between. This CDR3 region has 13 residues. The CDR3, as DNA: TGTGCCAGCAGTTCGTCCGTGCAAGAGACCCAGTACTTC. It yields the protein CASSSSVQETQYF.

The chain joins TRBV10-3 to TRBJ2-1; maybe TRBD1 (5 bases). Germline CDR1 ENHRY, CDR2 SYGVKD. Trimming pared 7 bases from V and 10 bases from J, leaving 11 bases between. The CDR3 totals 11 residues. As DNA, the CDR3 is TGTGCCATCACCGTAGGGGTCGAGCAGTTCTTC. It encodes CAITVGVEQFF.

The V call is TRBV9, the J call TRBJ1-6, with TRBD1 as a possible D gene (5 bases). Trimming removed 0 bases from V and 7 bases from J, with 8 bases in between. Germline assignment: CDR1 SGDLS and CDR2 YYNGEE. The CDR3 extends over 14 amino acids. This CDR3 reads CASSVVGDNSPLHF. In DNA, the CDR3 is TGTGCCAGCAGCGTAGTGGGGGACAATTCACCCCTCCACTTT.

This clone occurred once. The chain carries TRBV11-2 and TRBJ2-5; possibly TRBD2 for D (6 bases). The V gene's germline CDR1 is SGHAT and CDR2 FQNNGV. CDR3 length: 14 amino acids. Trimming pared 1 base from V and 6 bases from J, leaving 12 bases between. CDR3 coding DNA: TGTGCCAGCAGCTTAGCTGCTAGCGTAAAGACCCAGTACTTC. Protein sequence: CASSLAASVKTQYF.

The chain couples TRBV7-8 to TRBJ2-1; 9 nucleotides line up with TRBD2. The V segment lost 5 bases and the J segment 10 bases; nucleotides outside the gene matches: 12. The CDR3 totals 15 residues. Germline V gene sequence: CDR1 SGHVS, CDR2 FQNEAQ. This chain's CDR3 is CASSPGAAGGHEQFF. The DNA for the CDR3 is TGTGCCAGCAGCCCAGGGGCGGCGGGGGGGCACGAGCAGTTCTTC.

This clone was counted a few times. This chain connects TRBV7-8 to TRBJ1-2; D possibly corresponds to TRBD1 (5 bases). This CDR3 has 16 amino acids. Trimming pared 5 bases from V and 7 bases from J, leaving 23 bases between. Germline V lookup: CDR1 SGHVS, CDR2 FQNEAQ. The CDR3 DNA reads TGTGCCAGCAGCAACCCAGTGCGGGGCCCTCCAGGTGGCTACACCTTC. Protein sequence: CASSNPVRGPPGGYTF.

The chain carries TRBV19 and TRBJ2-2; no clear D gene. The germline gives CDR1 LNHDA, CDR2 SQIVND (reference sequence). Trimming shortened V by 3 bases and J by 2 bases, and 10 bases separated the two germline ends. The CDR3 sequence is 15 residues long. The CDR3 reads CASSMGILNTGELFF. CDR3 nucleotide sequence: TGTGCCAGTAGTATGGGGATTCTAAACACCGGGGAGCTGTTTTTT.

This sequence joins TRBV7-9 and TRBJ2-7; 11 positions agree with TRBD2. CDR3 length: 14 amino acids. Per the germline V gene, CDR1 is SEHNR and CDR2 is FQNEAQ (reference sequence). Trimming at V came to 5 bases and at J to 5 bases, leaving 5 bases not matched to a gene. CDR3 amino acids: CASSSVGLADEQYF. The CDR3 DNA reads TGTGCCAGCAGCAGCGTGGGACTAGCGGACGAGCAGTACTTC.

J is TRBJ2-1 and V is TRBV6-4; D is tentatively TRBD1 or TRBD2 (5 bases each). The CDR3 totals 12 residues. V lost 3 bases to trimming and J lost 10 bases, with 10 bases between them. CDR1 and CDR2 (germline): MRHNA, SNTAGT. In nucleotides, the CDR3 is TGTGCCAGCAGTGAAGGGGACGGGGAGCAGTTCTTC. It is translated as CASSEGDGEQFF.

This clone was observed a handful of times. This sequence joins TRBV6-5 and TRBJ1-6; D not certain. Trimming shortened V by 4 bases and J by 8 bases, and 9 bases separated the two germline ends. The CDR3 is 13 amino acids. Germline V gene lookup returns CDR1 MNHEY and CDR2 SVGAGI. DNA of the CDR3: TGTGCCAGCAGTTCCCACAGCTATTCACCCCTCCACTTT. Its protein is CASSSHSYSPLHF.

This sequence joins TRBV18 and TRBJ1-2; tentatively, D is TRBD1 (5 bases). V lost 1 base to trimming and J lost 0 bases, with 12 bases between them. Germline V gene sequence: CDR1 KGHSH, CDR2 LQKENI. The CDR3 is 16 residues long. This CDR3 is CASSPLRERANYGYTF. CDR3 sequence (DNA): TGTGCCAGCTCACCACTCAGGGAGAGGGCTAACTATGGCTACACCTTC. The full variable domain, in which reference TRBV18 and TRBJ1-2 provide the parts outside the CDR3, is NAGVMQNPRHLVRRRGQEARLRCSPMKGHSHVYWYRQLPEEGLKFMVYLQKENIIDESGMPKERFSAEFPKEGPSILRIQQVVRGDSAAYFCASSPLRERANYGYTFGSGTRLTVV.

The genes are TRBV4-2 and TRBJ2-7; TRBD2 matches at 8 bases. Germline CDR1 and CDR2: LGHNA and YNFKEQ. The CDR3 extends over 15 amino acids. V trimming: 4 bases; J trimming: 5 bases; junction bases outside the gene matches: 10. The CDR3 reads CASSPSNSGADEQYF. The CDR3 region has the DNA TGTGCCAGCAGCCCCTCGAATAGCGGGGCCGACGAGCAGTACTTC.

The DNA of the CDR3 is TGTGCCAGCACCCTGACGGGTAGCATTGGAAACACCATATATTTT. Amino acid sequence: CASTLTGSIGNTIYF. This rearrangement joins TRBV7-2 to TRBJ1-3, with unresolved D. Germline V CDR1 and CDR2: SGHTA, FQGNSA. The CDR3 consists of 15 residues. V was clipped by 7 bases and J by 3 bases, with 16 bases between them.

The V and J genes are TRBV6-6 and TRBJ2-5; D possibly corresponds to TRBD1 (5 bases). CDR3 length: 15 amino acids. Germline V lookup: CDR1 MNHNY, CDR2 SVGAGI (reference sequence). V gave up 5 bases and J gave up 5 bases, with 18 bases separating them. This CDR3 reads CASSDQQDPTETQYF. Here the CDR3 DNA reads TGTGCCAGCAGTGACCAACAGGACCCTACGGAGACCCAGTACTTC.

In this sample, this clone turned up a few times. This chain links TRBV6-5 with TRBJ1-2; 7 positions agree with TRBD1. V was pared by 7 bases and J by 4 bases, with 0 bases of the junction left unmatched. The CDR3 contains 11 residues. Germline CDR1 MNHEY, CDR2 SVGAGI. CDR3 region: CASTGGYGYTF. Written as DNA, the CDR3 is TGTGCCAGCACAGGGGGCTATGGCTACACCTTC.

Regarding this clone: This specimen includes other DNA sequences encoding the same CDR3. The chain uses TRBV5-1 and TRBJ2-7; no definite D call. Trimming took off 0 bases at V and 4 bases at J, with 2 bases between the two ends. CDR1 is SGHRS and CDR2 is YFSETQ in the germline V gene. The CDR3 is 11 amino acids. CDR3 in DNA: TGCGCCAGCAGCTTGGGATACGAGCAGTACTTC. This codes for CASSLGYEQYF.

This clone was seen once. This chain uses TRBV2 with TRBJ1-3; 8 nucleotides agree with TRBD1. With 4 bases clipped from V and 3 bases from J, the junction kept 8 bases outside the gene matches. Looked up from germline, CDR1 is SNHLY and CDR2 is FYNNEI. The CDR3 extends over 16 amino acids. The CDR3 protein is CASSVGQGTSGNTIYF. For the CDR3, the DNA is TGTGCCAGCAGTGTAGGACAGGGTACGAGTGGAAACACCATATATTTT.

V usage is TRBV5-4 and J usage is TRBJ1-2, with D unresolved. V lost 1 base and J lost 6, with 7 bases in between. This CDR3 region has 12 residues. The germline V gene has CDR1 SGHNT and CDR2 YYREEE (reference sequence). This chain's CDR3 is CASSLREDGYTF. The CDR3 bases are TGTGCCAGCAGCTTGAGGGAGGATGGCTACACCTTC.

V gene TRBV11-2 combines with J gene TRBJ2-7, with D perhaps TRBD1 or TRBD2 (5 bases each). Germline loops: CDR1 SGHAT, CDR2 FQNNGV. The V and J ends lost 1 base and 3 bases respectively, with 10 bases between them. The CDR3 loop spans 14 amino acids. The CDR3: CASSLVTEGYEQYF. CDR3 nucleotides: TGTGCCAGCAGCTTAGTGACAGAGGGCTACGAGCAGTACTTC.

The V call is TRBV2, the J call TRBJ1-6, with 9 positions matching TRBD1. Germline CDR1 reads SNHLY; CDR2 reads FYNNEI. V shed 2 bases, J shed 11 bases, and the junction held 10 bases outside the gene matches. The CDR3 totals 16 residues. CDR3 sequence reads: CASSENRLQGAAPLHF. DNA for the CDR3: TGTGCCAGCAGTGAAAATAGGCTACAGGGGGCTGCACCCCTCCACTTT.

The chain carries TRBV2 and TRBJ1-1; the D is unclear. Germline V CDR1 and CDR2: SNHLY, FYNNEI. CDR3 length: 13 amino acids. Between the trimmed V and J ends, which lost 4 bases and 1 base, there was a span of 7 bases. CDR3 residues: CASSGQQNTEAFF. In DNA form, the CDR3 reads TGTGCCAGCAGTGGACAACAGAACACTGAAGCTTTCTTT.

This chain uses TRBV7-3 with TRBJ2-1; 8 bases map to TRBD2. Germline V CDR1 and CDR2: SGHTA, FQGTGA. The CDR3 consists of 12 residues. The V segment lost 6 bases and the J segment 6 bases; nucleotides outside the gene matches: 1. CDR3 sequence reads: CASRGTSNEQFF. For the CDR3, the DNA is TGTGCCAGCAGGGGGACTAGCAATGAGCAGTTCTTC.

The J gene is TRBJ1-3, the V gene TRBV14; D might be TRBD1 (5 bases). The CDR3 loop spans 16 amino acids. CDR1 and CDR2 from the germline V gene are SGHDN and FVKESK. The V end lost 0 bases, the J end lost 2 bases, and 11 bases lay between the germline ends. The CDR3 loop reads CASSQESGRAGNTIYF. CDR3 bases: TGTGCCAGCAGCCAAGAATCAGGCAGGGCTGGAAACACCATATATTTT.

The CDR3 loop is CASSLGSENGYTF. CDR3 in DNA: TGTGCCAGCAGCTTAGGTTCTGAGAATGGCTACACCTTC. V is TRBV11-1 and J is TRBJ1-2; no firm D call. This CDR3 is 13 amino acids long. The germline gives CDR1 SGHAT, CDR2 FQDESV (reference sequence). The V end was cut by 1 base, the J end by 6 bases, with 9 bases between.